A selection of T cell receptor beta chains follows, all from one sample in a study of CD8 T cells in ankylosing spondylitis. TCRdb re-analysed the 5' RACE reads in MiXCR, keeping a single row per CDR3 protein. The data show some 270,000 distinct CDR3 sequences, roughly 18% seen once. The sequenced sample was blood, either unsorted or a sorted T cell fraction (not recorded which). These receptors were taken from a male donor with ankylosing spondylitis or in good health (not recorded which). The CDR3 runs from the conserved cysteine through the conserved F or W. Fields, in order: J gene, V gene, D gene, clone size, CDR3 protein, CDR3 DNA. The D gene is left open where the match is weak. Expanded clones get a size class; other rows say once, few or many, or leave the size out.

j_call: TRBJ1-1
v_call: TRBV19
d_call: TRBD1
clone_size: few
cdr3_aa: CASSTKWDSQNTEAFF
cdr3_nt: TGTGCCAGTAGTACGAAATGGGACAGCCAGAACACTGAAGCTTTCTTT

j_call: TRBJ2-1
v_call: TRBV29-1
d_call: TRBD2
clone_size: few
cdr3_aa: CSAGTSGRDNEQFF
cdr3_nt: TGCAGCGCTGGGACTAGCGGGAGAGACAATGAGCAGTTCTTC

j_call: TRBJ2-5
v_call: TRBV3-1
d_call: -
clone_size: many
cdr3_aa: CASSPRQQGTQETQYF
cdr3_nt: TGTGCCAGCAGCCCGAGACAACAGGGAACACAAGAGACCCAGTACTTC

j_call: TRBJ2-3
v_call: TRBV12-3/TRBV12-4
d_call: TRBD2
clone_size: few
cdr3_aa: CASSLEAGADTQYF
cdr3_nt: TGTGCCAGCAGTTTAGAAGCGGGAGCAGATACGCAGTATTTT

j_call: TRBJ2-7
v_call: TRBV5-1
d_call: TRBD2
clone_size: few
cdr3_aa: CASSLGDRGGLASPPSSYEQYF
cdr3_nt: TGCGCCAGCAGCTTGGGAGATCGGGGAGGGCTAGCGTCCCCGCCCAGCTCCTACGAGCAGTACTTC

j_call: TRBJ2-7
v_call: TRBV29-1
d_call: -
clone_size: few
cdr3_aa: CSVARVGDGGTYEQYF
cdr3_nt: TGCAGCGTTGCACGGGTTGGGGACGGAGGCACCTACGAGCAGTACTTC

j_call: TRBJ2-1
v_call: TRBV5-1
d_call: TRBD2
clone_size: -
cdr3_aa: CASSLVAGDYNEQFF
cdr3_nt: TGCGCCAGCAGCTTGGTAGCGGGAGATTACAATGAGCAGTTCTTC

j_call: TRBJ2-7
v_call: TRBV20-1
d_call: TRBD1
clone_size: -
cdr3_aa: CSARETGGSSYEQYF
cdr3_nt: TGCAGTGCTAGAGAGACAGGGGGAAGCTCCTACGAGCAGTACTTC

j_call: TRBJ2-6
v_call: TRBV11-2
d_call: -
clone_size: -
cdr3_aa: CASSLATDSGANVLTF
cdr3_nt: TGTGCCAGCAGCTTAGCCACAGACTCTGGGGCCAACGTCCTGACTTTC

j_call: TRBJ2-7
v_call: TRBV4-1
d_call: TRBD2
clone_size: few
cdr3_aa: CASSQRLAASYEQYF
cdr3_nt: TGCGCCAGCAGCCAAAGACTAGCGGCTTCCTACGAGCAGTACTTC

j_call: TRBJ2-1
v_call: TRBV5-5
d_call: -
clone_size: -
cdr3_aa: CASSPWTDDNEQFF
cdr3_nt: TGTGCCAGCAGCCCCTGGACAGACGACAATGAGCAGTTCTTC

j_call: TRBJ2-7
v_call: TRBV27
d_call: TRBD2
clone_size: -
cdr3_aa: CASSPLGTSGVSMYF
cdr3_nt: TGTGCCAGCAGTCCCCTCGGGACTAGCGGAGTCTCGATGTACTTC

j_call: TRBJ2-7
v_call: TRBV2
d_call: TRBD1
clone_size: -
cdr3_aa: CASRKDRENYEQYF
cdr3_nt: TGTGCCAGCAGGAAGGACAGGGAAAACTACGAGCAGTACTTC

j_call: TRBJ2-7
v_call: TRBV27
d_call: -
clone_size: -
cdr3_aa: CASSLLGVGYEQYF
cdr3_nt: TGTGCCAGCAGTTTACTTGGAGTGGGATACGAGCAGTACTTC

j_call: TRBJ2-6
v_call: TRBV9
d_call: -
clone_size: few
cdr3_aa: CASSVYGRMAGANVLTF
cdr3_nt: TGTGCCAGCAGCGTATATGGCAGGATGGCTGGGGCCAACGTCCTGACTTTC

j_call: TRBJ2-3
v_call: TRBV15
d_call: -
clone_size: many
cdr3_aa: CATSRDNPTDTQYF
cdr3_nt: TGTGCCACCAGCAGAGATAATCCCACAGATACGCAGTATTTT

j_call: TRBJ1-2
v_call: TRBV4-1
d_call: TRBD1
clone_size: many
cdr3_aa: CASSARNLRDRGGYYGYTF
cdr3_nt: TGCGCCAGCAGCGCCCGAAATCTCCGGGACAGGGGGGGCTACTATGGCTACACCTTC

j_call: TRBJ2-2
v_call: TRBV7-8
d_call: TRBD2
clone_size: few
cdr3_aa: CASSLEPGLAVTGELFF
cdr3_nt: TGTGCCAGCAGCTTAGAACCGGGACTAGCAGTCACCGGGGAGCTGTTTTTT

j_call: TRBJ2-7
v_call: TRBV29-1
d_call: TRBD1
clone_size: few
cdr3_aa: CSVEDNDRGYEQYF
cdr3_nt: TGCAGCGTTGAGGACAACGACAGGGGCTACGAGCAGTACTTC

j_call: TRBJ2-5
v_call: TRBV6-1
d_call: TRBD2
clone_size: few
cdr3_aa: CASTPTAGVGETQYF
cdr3_nt: TGTGCCAGCACTCCTACGGCGGGAGTAGGGGAGACCCAGTACTTC

j_call: TRBJ2-1
v_call: TRBV29-1
d_call: -
clone_size: -
cdr3_aa: CSVTPQSVPEQFF
cdr3_nt: TGCAGCGTTACCCCCCAGAGTGTCCCAGAGCAGTTCTTC

j_call: TRBJ2-7
v_call: TRBV27
d_call: TRBD2
clone_size: few
cdr3_aa: CASSLALAGIYEQYF
cdr3_nt: TGTGCCAGCAGTTTAGCACTAGCGGGAATCTACGAGCAGTACTTC

j_call: TRBJ2-5
v_call: TRBV27
d_call: -
clone_size: many
cdr3_aa: CASSQGGQETQYF
cdr3_nt: TGTGCCAGCAGCCAAGGGGGACAAGAGACCCAGTACTTC

j_call: TRBJ2-7
v_call: TRBV28
d_call: TRBD2
clone_size: few
cdr3_aa: CASNQMGGSPSYEQYF
cdr3_nt: TGTGCCAGCAACCAAATGGGGGGGTCGCCCTCGTACGAGCAGTACTTC

j_call: TRBJ2-3
v_call: TRBV20-1
d_call: -
clone_size: many
cdr3_aa: CSARELHTDTQYF
cdr3_nt: TGCAGTGCTAGGGAATTACACACAGATACGCAGTATTTT

j_call: TRBJ2-1
v_call: TRBV7-2
d_call: TRBD2
clone_size: few
cdr3_aa: CASSLVAGGVGYNEQFF
cdr3_nt: TGTGCCAGCAGCCTCGTAGCGGGGGGAGTTGGCTACAATGAGCAGTTCTTC

j_call: TRBJ2-7
v_call: TRBV12-3/TRBV12-4
d_call: -
clone_size: few
cdr3_aa: CASSLELGSNEQYF
cdr3_nt: TGTGCCAGCAGTTTAGAATTGGGATCTAACGAGCAGTACTTC

j_call: TRBJ2-7
v_call: TRBV5-4
d_call: TRBD1
clone_size: few
cdr3_aa: CASSFTGTGDYEQYF
cdr3_nt: TGTGCCAGCAGTTTTACCGGGACAGGGGACTACGAGCAGTACTTC

j_call: TRBJ2-7
v_call: TRBV27
d_call: -
clone_size: many
cdr3_aa: CASSFAGSDYEQYF
cdr3_nt: TGTGCCAGCAGTTTCGCAGGGTCGGATTACGAGCAGTACTTC

j_call: TRBJ2-1
v_call: TRBV5-6
d_call: -
clone_size: few
cdr3_aa: CASSLRLNNEQFF
cdr3_nt: TGTGCCAGCAGCTTGCGGCTCAACAATGAGCAGTTCTTC

j_call: TRBJ2-2
v_call: TRBV29-1
d_call: -
clone_size: -
cdr3_aa: CSVVGSINTGELFF
cdr3_nt: TGCAGCGTTGTAGGCAGCATCAACACCGGGGAGCTGTTTTTT